The clone carrying this T cell receptor (beta chain) was detected ten times or more. These data come from a study of T cells in Graves' hyperthyroidism and ophthalmopathy. CDR1 is MDHEN and CDR2 is SYDVKM in the germline V gene. The CDR3 length is 15 residues. J was trimmed by 5 bases and V by 6 bases; bases with no gene match: 9. Template material for amplifying TCR beta CDR3 regions consisted of RNA transcripts. TCR CDR3 underwent first-round RT-PCR with the HTBI primer set. TCRdb fed the multiplex PCR reads into MiXCR, producing one record per CDR3 protein. The repertoire consists of hundreds of thousands of distinct CDR3 sequences, with 16% occurring once and the leading ten covering 3.5% to 4%.

The J gene is TRBJ1-5, the V gene TRBV28; 8 nucleotides align to TRBD1. Sequencing used blood. This TCR derives from a woman aged 25 to 45 with Graves' hyperthyroidism. This CDR3 is CASSPRQGFYQPQHF. Here the CDR3 DNA reads TGTGCCAGCAGCCCCCGACAGGGGTTTTATCAGCCCCAGCATTTT.